Listed here are 23 T cell receptor beta chains from one sample, sequenced in a study of T cell repertoires and HLA-DP antigens. These receptors are not linked to any known antigen. The repertoire was sequenced with immunoSEQ multiplex PCR; TCRdb's copy has only in-frame clones and lacks some. The repertoire has around 110,000 clones, around 93% of them found once; the top ten carry about 0.3%. The specimen sequenced was CD4+ T cells from PBMCs. These receptor sequences come from a woman under 30 in good health and CMV-seronegative.

This chain's CDR3 is CASSVQGTTDTQYF. CDR3 nucleotides: TGTGCCAGCAGCGTACAGGGGACCACAGATACGCAGTATTTT. The chain recombines TRBV7-3 with TRBJ2-3; 7 bases are shared with TRBD1. Germline V gene sequence: CDR1 SGHTA, CDR2 FQGTGA. The V segment lost 5 bases and the J segment 2 bases; nucleotides outside the gene matches: 4. The CDR3 runs 14 residues.

This chain connects TRBV28 to TRBJ1-1; 7 bases agree with TRBD1. This CDR3 comprises 12 residues. J gave up 6 bases and V 2 bases, and 0 bases lay outside the gene matches. Germline CDR1 and CDR2: MDHEN and SYDVKM. CDR3 nucleotides: TGTGCCAGCAGTTTAGACAGGGCTGAAGCTTTCTTT. The encoded protein is CASSLDRAEAFF.

The chain links TRBV18 to TRBJ2-3; D possibly corresponds to TRBD2 (6 bases). The CDR3 runs 15 residues. Deletions cut 3 bases from V and 0 bases from J, with 10 bases between. Germline V gene data show CDR1 as KGHSH and CDR2 as LQKENI. Written as DNA, the CDR3 is TGTGCCAGCTCACCTTTTAGCGGAAGCACAGATACGCAGTATTTT. It translates to CASSPFSGSTDTQYF.

The V call is TRBV2, the J call TRBJ2-5, with D tentatively TRBD1 (6 bases). The V end lost 4 bases, the J end lost 1 base, and 7 bases lay between the germline ends. Germline V lookup: CDR1 SNHLY, CDR2 FYNNEI. The CDR3 covers 13 residues. The CDR3 spells CASSGTAQETQYF. CDR3 DNA: TGTGCCAGCAGTGGGACAGCCCAAGAGACCCAGTACTTC.

V is TRBV27 and J is TRBJ2-3, with D maybe TRBD2 (7 bases). Germline V gene data show CDR1 as MNHEY and CDR2 as SMNVEV (reference sequence). Trimming removed 7 bases from V and 5 bases from J, with 16 bases in between. CDR3 size: 14 residues. For the CDR3, the DNA is TGTGCCAGCAAATTACGGGGGGCCAGAGATACGCAGTATTTT. It specifies CASKLRGARDTQYF.

This clone is a singleton in its sample. The rearrangement uses TRBV6-1 and TRBJ2-7; D possibly corresponds to TRBD1 (5 bases). The V end lost 6 bases, the J end lost 4 bases, and 13 bases lay between the germline ends. The V gene's germline CDR1 is MNHNS and CDR2 SASEGT. The CDR3 totals 13 residues. CDR3 protein: CASSPGIQYEQYV. For the CDR3, the DNA is TGTGCCAGCAGCCCAGGGATTCAGTACGAGCAGTACGTC.

The chain joins TRBV28 to TRBJ1-5; TRBD1 matches at 7 bases. The CDR3 runs to 13 residues. J was trimmed by 6 bases and V by 6 bases; bases with no gene match: 5. Germline CDR1 and CDR2: MDHEN and SYDVKM. CDR3 protein: CASRKGAGQPQHF. In DNA form, the CDR3 reads TGTGCCAGCAGAAAGGGGGCGGGTCAGCCCCAGCATTTT. The full variable domain, with the rest looked up from reference TRBV28 and TRBJ1-5, is DVKVTQSSRYLVKRTGEKVFLECVQDMDHENMFWYRQDPGLGLRLIYFSYDVKMKEKGDIPEGYSVSREKKERFSLILESASTNQTSMYLCASRKGAGQPQHFGDGTRLSIL.

The chain employs TRBV18 and TRBJ2-1, with D possibly being TRBD2 (5 bases). The germline V and J ends were trimmed by 4 bases and 6 bases, with 16 bases remaining between them. Germline lookup yields CDR1 KGHSH and CDR2 LQKENI. This CDR3 is 15 amino acids long. The CDR3 protein is CASSLRALTTNEQFF. The CDR3 DNA follows: TGTGCCAGCTCACTGAGGGCACTAACGACCAATGAGCAGTTCTTC.

The gene calls are TRBV29-1 and TRBJ1-3, with D hard to call. Germline-derived CDR1 and CDR2 are SQVTM and ANQGSEA. The CDR3 is 14 amino acids. V lost 5 bases, J lost 3 bases, and 14 bases lay in between. The DNA for the CDR3 is TGCAGCGTTAAACTTGGGCTCCTTGGAAACACCATATATTTT. Amino acid sequence: CSVKLGLLGNTIYF.

This clone was observed once. This rearrangement joins TRBV28 to TRBJ2-1; D may be TRBD2 (5 bases). Trimming removed 4 bases from V and 1 base from J, with 14 bases in between. Germline V CDR1 and CDR2: MDHEN, SYDVKM. The CDR3 is made up of 16 amino acids. The CDR3 coding sequence is TGTGCCAGCAGTTCTTTTTGGGAGTCGTCCTACAATGAGCAGTTCTTC. It specifies CASSSFWESSYNEQFF.

This chain connects TRBV28 to TRBJ1-6; D is unresolved. Trimming pared 6 bases from V and 8 bases from J, leaving 11 bases between. The CDR3 extends over 13 amino acids. Germline lookup yields CDR1 MDHEN and CDR2 SYDVKM. The CDR3 sequence is CASSLLSDSPLHF. CDR3 coding DNA: TGTGCCAGCAGCCTACTATCAGATTCACCCCTCCACTTT.

This chain uses TRBV4-1 with TRBJ2-3, with TRBD2 matching over 16 bases. This CDR3 is 18 amino acids long. The V segment lost 5 bases and the J segment 2 bases; nucleotides outside the gene matches: 7. Germline V gene lookup returns CDR1 MGHRA and CDR2 YSYEKL. The CDR3 protein is CASSSPGTSGGATDTQYF. CDR3 sequence (DNA): TGCGCCAGCAGCTCTCCCGGGACTAGCGGGGGGGCCACAGATACGCAGTATTTT.

The CDR3 sequence: CASSLQGARRETQYF. The CDR3 DNA reads TGTGCCAGCAGTCTACAGGGGGCGCGCAGAGAGACCCAGTACTTC. This chain connects TRBV28 to TRBJ2-5, with 9 bases that match TRBD1. The trim removed 5 bases at V and 4 bases at J, leaving 8 bases unmatched. CDR1 and CDR2 (germline): MDHEN, SYDVKM. The CDR3 has 15 residues.

As to this clone: Other DNA sequences within the sample encode an identical CDR3. CDR3 in DNA: TGTGCCAGCTCACCTTCGGCCTACGAGCAGTACTTC. Translating gives CASSPSAYEQYF. J is TRBJ2-7 and V is TRBV18; no clear D. Trimming cost V 3 bases and J 2 bases, with 5 bases left between them. The CDR3 covers 12 residues. Germline V CDR1 and CDR2: KGHSH, LQKENI.

This sequence joins TRBV11-2 and TRBJ1-1; D remains unclear. The CDR3 extends over 14 amino acids. Trimming stripped 3 bases from V and 3 bases from J, with 11 bases between. The germline V gene encodes CDR1 SGHAT and CDR2 FQNNGV. The CDR3 here is CASSFGPRDTEAFF. CDR3 coding DNA: TGTGCCAGCAGCTTTGGCCCGCGGGACACTGAAGCTTTCTTT.

The chain recombines TRBV9 with TRBJ2-2; the match to TRBD1 covers 9 bases. The CDR3 sequence is 16 residues long. Losses at the gene ends were 4 bases for V and 4 bases for J; bases not matched to a gene: 8. Germline V gives CDR1 SGDLS, CDR2 YYNGEE. The CDR3 DNA follows: TGTGCCAGCAGCTTTTCCGGGACAGGGCTCACCGGGGAGCTGTTTTTT. This gives the protein CASSFSGTGLTGELFF.

CDR3 sequence (DNA): TGTGCCAGCAGGTTTGGAGGGCCGGGGTACAATGAGCAGTTCTTC. Translated: CASRFGGPGYNEQFF. The J gene is TRBJ2-1, the V gene TRBV5-5, with a weak D call TRBD2 (6 bases). Germline CDR1 and CDR2: SGHKS and YYEKEE (reference sequence). Trimming stripped 5 bases from V and 4 bases from J, with 16 bases between. The CDR3 sequence is 15 residues long.

The chain couples TRBV15 to TRBJ2-7, with TRBD2 matching 13 bases. Trimming took 5 bases from V and 7 from J; bases not matched to a gene: 8. Looked up from germline, CDR1 is LNHNV and CDR2 is YYDKDF (reference sequence). CDR3 length: 15 amino acids. CDR3 DNA: TGTGCCACCAGCCCCGGACTAGCGGGAGTCAAAGAGCAGTACTTC. This gives the protein CATSPGLAGVKEQYF.

This chain links TRBV4-1 with TRBJ1-6; maybe TRBD1 (5 bases). The V gene's germline CDR1 is MGHRA and CDR2 YSYEKL. Deletions cut 0 bases from V and 9 bases from J, with 15 bases between. The CDR3 extends over 16 amino acids. CDR3 in DNA: TGCGCCAGCAGCCAAGACCCGATATGGGGCGCTTCACCCCTCCACTTT. Amino acids: CASSQDPIWGASPLHF.

The chain couples TRBV7-2 to TRBJ2-5; the match to TRBD2 covers 12 bases. After removal of 3 bases from V and 5 bases from J, the junction contained 4 bases not matched to a gene. CDR3 length: 15 amino acids. CDR1 SGHTA and CDR2 FQGNSA come from the germline V gene. The CDR3 sequence is CASSFGLAGTETQYF. The CDR3 DNA reads TGTGCCAGCAGCTTTGGACTAGCGGGGACGGAGACCCAGTACTTC.

The V and J genes are TRBV5-1 and TRBJ1-1; 8 nucleotides line up with TRBD1. Germline lookup yields CDR1 SGHRS and CDR2 YFSETQ. The CDR3 totals 16 residues. J lost 1 base, V lost 4 bases, and 9 bases had no gene match. CDR3 bases: TGCGCCAGCAGCGTAGGTCAGGGGGCCAGGAACACTGAAGCTTTCTTT. This sequence encodes CASSVGQGARNTEAFF.

The chain employs TRBV10-3 and TRBJ2-5, with 10 bases that match TRBD2. The CDR3 spans 13 residues. CDR1 is ENHRY and CDR2 is SYGVKD in the germline V gene. The trim removed 5 bases at V and 3 bases at J, leaving 0 bases unmatched. CDR3 sequence: CAISLAGEETQYF. In DNA form, the CDR3 reads TGTGCCATCAGTCTAGCGGGAGAAGAGACCCAGTACTTC.

This chain's CDR3 is CASSRGESSNYGYTF. The CDR3 coding sequence is TGCGCCAGCAGCCGGGGGGAGAGTTCTAACTATGGCTACACCTTC. This sequence joins TRBV5-1 and TRBJ1-2; a possible D gene is TRBD1 (5 bases). This CDR3 is built from 15 residues. The V gene's germline CDR1 is SGHRS and CDR2 YFSETQ. Trimming removed 4 bases at V and 0 bases at J, with 13 bases between.